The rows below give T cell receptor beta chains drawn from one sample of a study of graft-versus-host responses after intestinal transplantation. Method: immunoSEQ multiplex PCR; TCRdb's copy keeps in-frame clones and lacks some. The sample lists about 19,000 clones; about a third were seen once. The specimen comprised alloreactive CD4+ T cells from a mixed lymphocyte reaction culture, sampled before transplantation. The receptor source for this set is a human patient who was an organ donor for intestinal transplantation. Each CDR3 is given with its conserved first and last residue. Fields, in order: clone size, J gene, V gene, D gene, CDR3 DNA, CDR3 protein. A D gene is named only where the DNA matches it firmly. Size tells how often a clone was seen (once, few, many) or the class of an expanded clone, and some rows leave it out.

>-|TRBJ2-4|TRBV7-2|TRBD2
TGTGCCAGCAGCTTAGGCGGGGGAACCGTAAACATTCAGTACTTC
CASSLGGGTVNIQYF
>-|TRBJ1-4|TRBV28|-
TGTGCCAGCAGTTTCGGTAATGAAAAACTGTTTTTT
CASSFGNEKLFF
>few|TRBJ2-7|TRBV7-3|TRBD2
TGTGCCAGCAGCGTGCGTAGCGGGACCAGCTCCTACGAGCAGTACTTC
CASSVRSGTSSYEQYF
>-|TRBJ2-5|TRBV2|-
TGTGCCAGCCCGTCCCAGCCAGAGACCCAGTACTTC
CASPSQPETQYF
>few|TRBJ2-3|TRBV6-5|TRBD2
TGTGCCAGCAGTTACGCCGGGAGGGCCAGAGATACGCAGTATTTT
CASSYAGRARDTQYF
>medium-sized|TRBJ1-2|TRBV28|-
TGTGCCAGCAGTTACAGCCTCTATGGCTACACCTTC
CASSYSLYGYTF
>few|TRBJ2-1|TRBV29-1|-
TGCAGCATCAAAAAGACGGACTCCTACGACTACAATGAGCAGTTCTTC
CSIKKTDSYDYNEQFF
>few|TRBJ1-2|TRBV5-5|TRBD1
TGTGCCAGCAGCTTGGGCCCCGACAGGGTTGGAGGCTACACCTTC
CASSLGPDRVGGYTF
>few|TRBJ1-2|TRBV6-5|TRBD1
TGTGCCAGCAGTTACAGACAGGGGATTGGGGGCTACACCTTC
CASSYRQGIGGYTF
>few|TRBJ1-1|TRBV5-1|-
TGCGCCAGCAGCTTTGCCGGCAGAAACACTGAAGCTTTCTTT
CASSFAGRNTEAFF
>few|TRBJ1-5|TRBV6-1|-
TGTGCCAGCAGTGAAAACCCTATTGGCAATCAGCCCCAGCATTTT
CASSENPIGNQPQHF
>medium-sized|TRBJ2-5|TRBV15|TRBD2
TGTGCCACCAGCAGGGGACTAGCGGCCCAAGAGACCCAGTACTTC
CATSRGLAAQETQYF
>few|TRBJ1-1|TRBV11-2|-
TGTGCCAGCAGCTTGAGGGGGGTAGGCGCTGAAGCTTTCTTT
CASSLRGVGAEAFF
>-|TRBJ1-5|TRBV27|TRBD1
TGTGCCAGCAGATCGCAGGGGGAATATCAGCCCCAGCATTTT
CASRSQGEYQPQHF
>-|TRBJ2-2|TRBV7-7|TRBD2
TGTGCCAGCAGCTCTAGCGGGACTAACGGGGAGCTGTTTTTT
CASSSSGTNGELFF
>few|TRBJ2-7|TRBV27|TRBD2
TGTGCCAGCAGCCCCCTAGTGCGGGAGCGACCCTACGAGCAGTACTTC
CASSPLVRERPYEQYF
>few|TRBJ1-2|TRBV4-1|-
TGCGCCAGCAGCCCCAGTTATGGGAACTATGGCTACACCTTC
CASSPSYGNYGYTF
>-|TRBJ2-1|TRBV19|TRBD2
TGTGCCAGTAGCCCAGACTGGGGGACTAGGGCCAATGAGCAGTTCTTC
CASSPDWGTRANEQFF
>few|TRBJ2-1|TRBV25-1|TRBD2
TGTGCCAGCCGTGGGGCGGGAGGAGGATACAATGAGCAGTTCTTC
CASRGAGGGYNEQFF
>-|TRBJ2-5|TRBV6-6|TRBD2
TGTGCCAGCAGTTACTCGTTGGCTAGCGGCCAAGAGACCCAGTACTTC
CASSYSLASGQETQYF
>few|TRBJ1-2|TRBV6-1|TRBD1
TGTGCCAGCAGCTATAATAAGGACAGGGCTCGTGGCTACACCTTC
CASSYNKDRARGYTF
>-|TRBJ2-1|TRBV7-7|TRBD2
TGTGCCAGCAGCCTTAGCGGGAGCTCCTACAATGAGCAGTTCTTC
CASSLSGSSYNEQFF
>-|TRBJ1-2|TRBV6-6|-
TGTGCCAGCGGGGAACGGCGAGTTGGCTACACCTTC
CASGERRVGYTF
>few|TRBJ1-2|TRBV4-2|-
TGTGCCAGCAGCCTCGGGGAGGGCTATGGCTACACCTTC
CASSLGEGYGYTF
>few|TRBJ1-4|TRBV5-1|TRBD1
TGCGCCAGCACCGGACAGGGGGCGCCTAATGAAAAACTGTTTTTT
CASTGQGAPNEKLFF
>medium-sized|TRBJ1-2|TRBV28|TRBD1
TGTGCCAGCAGTTTAAGTCTTGGGGACAGGGGACATGGCTACACCTTC
CASSLSLGDRGHGYTF
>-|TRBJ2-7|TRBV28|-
TGTGCCAGCAGAGTGGGAGCAGCGGGCTCCGAGCAGTACTTC
CASRVGAAGSEQYF
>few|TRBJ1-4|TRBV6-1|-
TGTGCCAGCAGTGACTCAGCGGGTAATGAAAAACTGTTTTTT
CASSDSAGNEKLFF
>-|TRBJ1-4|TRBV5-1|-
TGCGCCAGCAGCTTGTCGGCAGTTAATGAAAAACTGTTTTTT
CASSLSAVNEKLFF
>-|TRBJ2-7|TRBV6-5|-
TGTGCCAGCAGTATCGGACCGGGTCGCTCCTACGAGCAGTACTTC
CASSIGPGRSYEQYF
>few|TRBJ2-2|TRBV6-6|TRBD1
TGTGCCAGCAGGCGGACAGGGCAGAACACCGGGGAGCTGTTTTTT
CASRRTGQNTGELFF
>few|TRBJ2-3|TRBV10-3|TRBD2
TGTGCCATCAGTGAGAGAGCGGGAGGGCCCGAGTACAAAGATACGCAGTATTTT
CAISERAGGPEYKDTQYF
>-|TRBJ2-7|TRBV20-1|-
TGCAGTGCTAGTAGCAGCTACGAGCAGTACTTC
CSASSSYEQYF
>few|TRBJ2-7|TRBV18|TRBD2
TGTGCCAGCTCACCAGGACTAGCGGGACAATACGAGCAGTACTTC
CASSPGLAGQYEQYF
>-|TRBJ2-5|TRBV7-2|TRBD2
TGTGCCAGCAGCTTTAGCGGGACGCGCGAGACCCAGTACTTC
CASSFSGTRETQYF
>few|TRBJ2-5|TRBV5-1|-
TGCGCCAGCAGCTCTCAAGAGACCCAGTACTTC
CASSSQETQYF
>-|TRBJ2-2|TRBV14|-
TGTGCCAGCAGCCAAGAGCTCGACCCCACCGGGGAGCTGTTTTTT
CASSQELDPTGELFF
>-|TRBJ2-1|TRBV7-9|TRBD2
TGTGCCAGCAGCTTACTAGCGGGAAGAAACAATGAGCAGTTCTTC
CASSLLAGRNNEQFF
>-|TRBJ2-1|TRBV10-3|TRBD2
TGTGCCATCAGTGGGACTAGCGGGAGGCTTGAGCAGTTCTTC
CAISGTSGRLEQFF
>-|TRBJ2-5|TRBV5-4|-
TGTGCCAGCAGCTACCAGGGGGGGGAGACCCAGTACTTC
CASSYQGGETQYF
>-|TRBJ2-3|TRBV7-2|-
TGTGCCAGCAGCTTAGTAGCGTTGAGCACAGATACGCAGTATTTT
CASSLVALSTDTQYF
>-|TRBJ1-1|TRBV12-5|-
TGTGCTAGGGGTTTGGGGGGGTTTGGTGAAGCTTTCTTT
CARGLGGFGEAFF
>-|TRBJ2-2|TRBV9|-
TGTGCCAGCAGCCCCCAACCACTTAGCGGGAACACCGGGGAGCTGTTTTTT
CASSPQPLSGNTGELFF
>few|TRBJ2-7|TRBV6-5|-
TGTGCCAGCAATGGGGGATCCTACGAGCAGTACTTC
CASNGGSYEQYF
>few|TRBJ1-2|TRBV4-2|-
TGTGCCAGCAGCCAAGATCTAGTTCCCAGGAACTATGGCTACACCTTC
CASSQDLVPRNYGYTF
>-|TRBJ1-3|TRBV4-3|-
TGCGCCAGCAGCCAAGATTCGGGAGCTGGAAACACCATATATTTT
CASSQDSGAGNTIYF
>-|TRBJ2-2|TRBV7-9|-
TGTGCCAGCAGACCGAACACCGGGGAGCTGTTTTTT
CASRPNTGELFF
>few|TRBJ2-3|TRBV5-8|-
TGTGCCAGCAGCGGTGGGACTAGCACAGATACGCAGTATTTT
CASSGGTSTDTQYF